Below are 2 T cell receptor beta chains sequenced from a single sample in a study of cytotoxic CD8 clonotypes in ibrutinib-treated CLL (dated by TCRdb to the early 2020s). The label giving this sample's time point can be read as: approximately 25 months on ibrutinib. Library construction relied on the immunoSEQ multiplex PCR assay. TCRdb carries this immuneACCESS record with in-frame sequences only. Its versions omit some clonotypes, under half of them owing to an unresolved V gene in the studies checked, with the rest unexplained. The sample yields approximately 120,000 clones; under 90% were counted once. The leading ten clones occupy roughly 3.3% of the sample. The input for sequencing was PBMCs, taken after 24 months of ibrutinib treatment. The source of these receptors is a human donor with chronic lymphocytic leukemia.

The chain couples TRBV6-6 to TRBJ1-2, with no clear D. There are 12 residues in the CDR3. V gave up 5 bases and J gave up 4 bases, with 8 bases separating them. The V gene's germline CDR1 is MNHNY and CDR2 SVGAGI (reference sequence). Here the CDR3 reads CASSEASYGYTF. CDR3 DNA: TGTGCCAGCAGTGAGGCTTCCTATGGCTACACCTTC.

The chain recombines TRBV27 with TRBJ2-1; 8 bases match TRBD2. The CDR3 is 15 residues long. Trimming removed 5 bases from V and 4 bases from J; junction bases left unmatched: 7. Germline V lookup: CDR1 MNHEY, CDR2 SMNVEV (reference sequence). The CDR3 region is CASSPRVAGYNEQFF. The CDR3 DNA follows: TGTGCCAGCAGTCCCCGAGTAGCGGGGTACAATGAGCAGTTCTTC.